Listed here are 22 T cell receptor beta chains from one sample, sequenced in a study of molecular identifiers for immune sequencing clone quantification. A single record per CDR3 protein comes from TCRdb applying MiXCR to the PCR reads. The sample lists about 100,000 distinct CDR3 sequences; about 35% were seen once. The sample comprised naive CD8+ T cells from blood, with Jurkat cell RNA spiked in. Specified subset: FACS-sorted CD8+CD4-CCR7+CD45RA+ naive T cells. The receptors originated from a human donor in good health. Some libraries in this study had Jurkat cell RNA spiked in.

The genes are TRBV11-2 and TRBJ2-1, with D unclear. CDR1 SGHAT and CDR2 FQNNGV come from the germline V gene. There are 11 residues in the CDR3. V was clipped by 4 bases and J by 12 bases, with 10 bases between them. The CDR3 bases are TGTGCCAGCAGCTCCTACTTACCGCAGTTCTTC. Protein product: CASSSYLPQFF.

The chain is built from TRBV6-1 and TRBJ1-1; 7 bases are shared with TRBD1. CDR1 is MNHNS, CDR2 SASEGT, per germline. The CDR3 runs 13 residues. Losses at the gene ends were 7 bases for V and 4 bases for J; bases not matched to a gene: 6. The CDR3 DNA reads TGTGCCAGCAAGGGGGCATGGGGCACTGAAGCTTTCTTT. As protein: CASKGAWGTEAFF.

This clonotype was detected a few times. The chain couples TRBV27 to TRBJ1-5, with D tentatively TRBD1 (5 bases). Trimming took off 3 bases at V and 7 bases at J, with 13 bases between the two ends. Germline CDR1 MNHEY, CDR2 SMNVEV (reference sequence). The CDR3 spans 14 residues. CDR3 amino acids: CASSLGQGWQPQHF. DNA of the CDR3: TGTGCCAGCAGTTTGGGCCAGGGATGGCAGCCCCAGCATTTT.

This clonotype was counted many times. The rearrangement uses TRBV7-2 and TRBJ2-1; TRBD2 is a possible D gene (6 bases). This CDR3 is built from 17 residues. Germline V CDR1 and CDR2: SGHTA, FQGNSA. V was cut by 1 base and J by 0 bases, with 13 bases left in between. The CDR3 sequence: CASSLVGSGYSYNEQFF. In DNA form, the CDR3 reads TGTGCCAGCAGCTTAGTGGGTAGCGGATACTCCTACAATGAGCAGTTCTTC.

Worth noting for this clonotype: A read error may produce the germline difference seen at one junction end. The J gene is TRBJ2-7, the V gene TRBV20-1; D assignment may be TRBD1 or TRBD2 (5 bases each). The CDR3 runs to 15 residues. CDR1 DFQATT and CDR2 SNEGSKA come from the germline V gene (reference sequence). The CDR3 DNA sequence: TGCAGTGCTAGGGGGACCCCGGAATCACTGTGGGAGCAGCACTTC. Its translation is CSARGTPESLWEQHF.

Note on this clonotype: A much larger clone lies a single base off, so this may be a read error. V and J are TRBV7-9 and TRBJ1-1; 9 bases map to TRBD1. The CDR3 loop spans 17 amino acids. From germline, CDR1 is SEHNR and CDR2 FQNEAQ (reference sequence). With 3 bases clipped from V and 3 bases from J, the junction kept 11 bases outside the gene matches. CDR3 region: CASSLGFSGTGYTEAFF. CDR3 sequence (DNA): TGTGCCAGCAGCTTGGGCTTCTCCGGGACAGGGTACACTGAAGCTTTCTTT.

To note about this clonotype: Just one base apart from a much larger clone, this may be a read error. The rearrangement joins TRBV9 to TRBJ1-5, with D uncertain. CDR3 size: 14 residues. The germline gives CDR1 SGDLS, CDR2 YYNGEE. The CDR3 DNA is TGTGCCAGCAGCGTAGCAGGAGACCATCAGCCCCAGCAATTT. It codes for CASSVAGDHQPQQF. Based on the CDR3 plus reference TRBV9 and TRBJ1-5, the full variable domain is DSGVTQTPKHLITATGQRVTLRCSPRSGDLSVYWYQQSLDQGLQFLIQYYNGEERAKGNILERFSAQQFPDLHSELNLSSLELGDSALYFCASSVAGDHQPQQFGDGTRLSIL.

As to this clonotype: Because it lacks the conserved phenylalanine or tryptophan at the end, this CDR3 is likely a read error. The CDR3 nucleotides read TGTGCCAGCAGCGTTGGGAGCGGGAGTTCCGGGGAGCTGTTTCTT. Its translation is CASSVGSGSSGELFL. The chain links TRBV9 to TRBJ2-2; 8 bases align to TRBD2. CDR1 SGDLS and CDR2 YYNGEE come from the germline V gene. This CDR3 is built from 15 residues. The trim removed 2 bases at V and 6 bases at J, leaving 6 bases unmatched.

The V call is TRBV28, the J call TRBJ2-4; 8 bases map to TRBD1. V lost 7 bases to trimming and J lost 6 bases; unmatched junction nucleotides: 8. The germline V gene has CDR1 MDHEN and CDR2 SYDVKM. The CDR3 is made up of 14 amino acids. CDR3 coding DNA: TGTGCCAGCACCTATCGACAGGGGAGAAACATTCAGTACTTC. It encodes CASTYRQGRNIQYF.

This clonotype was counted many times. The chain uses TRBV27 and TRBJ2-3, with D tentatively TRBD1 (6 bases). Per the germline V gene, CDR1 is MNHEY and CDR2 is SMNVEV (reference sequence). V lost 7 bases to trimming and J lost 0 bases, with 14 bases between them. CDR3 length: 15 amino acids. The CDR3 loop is CASTSLTGSTDTQYF. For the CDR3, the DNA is TGTGCCAGCACCTCTTTGACAGGAAGCACAGATACGCAGTATTTT.

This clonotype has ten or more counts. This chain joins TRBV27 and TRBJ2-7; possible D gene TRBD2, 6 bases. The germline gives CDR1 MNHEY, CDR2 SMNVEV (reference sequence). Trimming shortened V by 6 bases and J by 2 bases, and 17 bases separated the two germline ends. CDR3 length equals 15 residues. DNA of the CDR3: TGTGCCAGCAGCCTAGGTGGAGGGGCCACCTACGAGCAGTACTTC. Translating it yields CASSLGGGATYEQYF.

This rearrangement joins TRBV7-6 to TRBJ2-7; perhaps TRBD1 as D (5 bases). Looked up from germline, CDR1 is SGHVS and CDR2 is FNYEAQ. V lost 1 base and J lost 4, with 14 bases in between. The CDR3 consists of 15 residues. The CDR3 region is CASSLGAGHIYEQYF. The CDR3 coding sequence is TGTGCCAGCAGCTTAGGAGCCGGACACATATACGAGCAGTACTTC.

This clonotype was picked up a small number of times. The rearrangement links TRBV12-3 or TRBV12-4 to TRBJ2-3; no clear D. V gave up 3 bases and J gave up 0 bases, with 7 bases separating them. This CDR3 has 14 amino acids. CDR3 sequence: CASSLSPSTDTQYF. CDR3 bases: TGTGCCAGCAGTTTGTCCCCAAGCACAGATACGCAGTATTTT.

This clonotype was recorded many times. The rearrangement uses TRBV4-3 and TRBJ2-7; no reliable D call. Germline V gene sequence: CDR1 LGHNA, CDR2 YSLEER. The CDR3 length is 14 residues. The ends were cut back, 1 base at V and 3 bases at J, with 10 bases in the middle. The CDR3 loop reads CASSQGEGSYEQYF. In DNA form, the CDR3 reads TGCGCCAGCAGCCAAGGAGAAGGCAGCTACGAGCAGTACTTC.

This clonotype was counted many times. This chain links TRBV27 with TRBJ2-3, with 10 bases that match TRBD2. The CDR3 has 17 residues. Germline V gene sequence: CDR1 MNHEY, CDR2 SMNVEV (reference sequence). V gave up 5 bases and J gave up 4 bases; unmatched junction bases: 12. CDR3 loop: CASSHPPSGSQADTQYF. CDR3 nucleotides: TGTGCCAGCAGTCACCCTCCTAGCGGGAGTCAGGCAGATACGCAGTATTTT.

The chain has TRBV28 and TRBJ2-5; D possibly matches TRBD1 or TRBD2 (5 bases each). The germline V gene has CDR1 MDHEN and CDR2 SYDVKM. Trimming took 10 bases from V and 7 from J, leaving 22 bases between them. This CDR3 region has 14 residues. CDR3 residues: CATSGRGYWGTQYF. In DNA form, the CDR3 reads TGTGCCACCTCCGGCCGGGGCTATTGGGGGACCCAGTACTTC. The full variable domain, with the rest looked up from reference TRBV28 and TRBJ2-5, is DVKVTQSSRYLVKRTGEKVFLECVQDMDHENMFWYRQDPGLGLRLIYFSYDVKMKEKGDIPEGYSVSREKKERFSLILESASTNQTSMYLCATSGRGYWGTQYFGPGTRLLVL.

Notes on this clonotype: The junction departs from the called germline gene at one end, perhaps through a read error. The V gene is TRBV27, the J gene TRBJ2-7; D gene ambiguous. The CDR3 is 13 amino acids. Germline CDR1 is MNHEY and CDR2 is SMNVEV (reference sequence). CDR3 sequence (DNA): TGTGCCGGCAGCATTAGGGCCCCCTACGAGCAGTACTTC. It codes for CAGSIRAPYEQYF.

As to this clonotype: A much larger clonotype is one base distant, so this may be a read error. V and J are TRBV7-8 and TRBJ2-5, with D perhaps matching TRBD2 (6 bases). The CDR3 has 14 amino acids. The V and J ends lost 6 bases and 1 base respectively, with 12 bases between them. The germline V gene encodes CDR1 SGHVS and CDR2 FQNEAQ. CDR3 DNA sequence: TGTGCCAGCAGATTACTAGCTACCCAAGAGACCCAGTACTTC. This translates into CASRLLATQETQYF. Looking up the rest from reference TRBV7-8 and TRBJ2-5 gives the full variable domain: GAGVSQSPRYKVAKRGQDVALRCDPISGHVSLFWYQQALGQGPEFLTYFQNEAQLDKSGLPSDRFFAERPEGSVSTLKIQRTQQEDSAVYLCASRLLATQETQYFGPGTRLLVL.

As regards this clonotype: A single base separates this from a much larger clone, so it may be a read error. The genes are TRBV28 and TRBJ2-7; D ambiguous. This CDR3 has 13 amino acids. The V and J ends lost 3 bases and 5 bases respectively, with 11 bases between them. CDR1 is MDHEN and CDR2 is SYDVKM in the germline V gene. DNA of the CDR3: TGTGCCAGCAGTTTTTCCCACGGCCACGAGCAGTACTTC. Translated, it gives CASSFSHGHEQYF.

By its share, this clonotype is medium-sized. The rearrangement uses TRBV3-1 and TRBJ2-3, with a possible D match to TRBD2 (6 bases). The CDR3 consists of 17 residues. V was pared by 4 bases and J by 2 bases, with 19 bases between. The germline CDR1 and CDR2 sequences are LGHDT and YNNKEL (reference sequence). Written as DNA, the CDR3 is TGTGCCAGCAGCCCCCCGGGACTCCTTGGTTACACAGATACGCAGTATTTT. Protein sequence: CASSPPGLLGYTDTQYF.

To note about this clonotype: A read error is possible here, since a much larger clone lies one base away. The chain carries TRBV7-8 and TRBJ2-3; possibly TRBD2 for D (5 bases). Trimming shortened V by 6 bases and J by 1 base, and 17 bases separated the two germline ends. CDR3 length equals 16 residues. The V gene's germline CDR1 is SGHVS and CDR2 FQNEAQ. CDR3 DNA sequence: TGTGCCAGCAGTTCGACGCCTAGCAGCCGCACAGATACGCAGTATTTT. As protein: CASSSTPSSRTDTQYF.

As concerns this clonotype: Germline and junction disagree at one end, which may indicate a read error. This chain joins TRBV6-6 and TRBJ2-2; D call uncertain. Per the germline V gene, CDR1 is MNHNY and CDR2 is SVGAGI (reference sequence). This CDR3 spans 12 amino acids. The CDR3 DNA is TGTGCCAGCATCGCAGTCACCGTGGAGCTGTTTTTT. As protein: CASIAVTVELFF.